This TCR beta chain was recovered during a study of cytomegalovirus exposure and HLA in healthy donors. Whole-study results and caveats: The CMV antigen specificity of a few CMV-associated chains was confirmed through in vitro analysis.

Comment on this clone: Its antigen is not known.

Use of 60 Vbeta and 13 Jbeta primers characterized the PCR. Some clones are missing from TCRdb's copy, which holds only in-frame ones; the method was immunoSEQ multiplex PCR. Its listing shows fewer than 250,000 clones. CDR1 GTSNPN and CDR2 SVGIG come from the germline V gene (reference sequence). This CDR3 region has 12 residues. V lost 5 bases to trimming and J lost 3 bases, with 8 bases between them. Every donor was a healthy person donating bone marrow. The chain is built from TRBV30 and TRBJ2-1; D not certain. The material sequenced was PBMCs. The sequence came from a woman in her twenties or thirties in good health and CMV-seropositive. Written as DNA, the CDR3 is TGTGCCTGGGAAGCTTTCTACAATGAGCAGTTCTTC. Its translation: CAWEAFYNEQFF.